Many counts were recorded for the clone carrying this T cell receptor (beta chain). Its specificity is unknown. Graves' hyperthyroidism was deemed stable given no ophthalmopathy progression within 18 months. The investigators amplified TCR beta CDR3 regions from RNA transcripts. Using the HTBI primer set, a first-round RT-PCR was run on the TCR CDR3. One entry per CDR3 protein results from TCRdb running MiXCR on the multiplex PCR reads. The repertoire holds 380,000 or so distinct CDR3 sequences, under 20% seen once, with 3% to 4.5% in the top ten. The data were taken from a study of T cells in Graves' hyperthyroidism and ophthalmopathy. Germline CDR1 LNHNV, CDR2 YYDKDF (reference sequence). The CDR3 covers 15 residues. Trimming took off 0 bases at V and 4 bases at J, with 13 bases between the two ends. Study outcomes and limitations: In the blood, most expanded thyroid clonotypes above 0.001 appeared as well.

The source is a woman aged 18-29 years with Graves' hyperthyroidism. The chain recombines TRBV15 with TRBJ2-7, with a possible D match to TRBD1 (7 bases). Source material: blood. CDR3 amino acids: CATSRDPRGDYEQYF. As DNA, the CDR3 is TGTGCCACCAGCAGAGACCCCAGGGGGGATTACGAGCAGTACTTC.